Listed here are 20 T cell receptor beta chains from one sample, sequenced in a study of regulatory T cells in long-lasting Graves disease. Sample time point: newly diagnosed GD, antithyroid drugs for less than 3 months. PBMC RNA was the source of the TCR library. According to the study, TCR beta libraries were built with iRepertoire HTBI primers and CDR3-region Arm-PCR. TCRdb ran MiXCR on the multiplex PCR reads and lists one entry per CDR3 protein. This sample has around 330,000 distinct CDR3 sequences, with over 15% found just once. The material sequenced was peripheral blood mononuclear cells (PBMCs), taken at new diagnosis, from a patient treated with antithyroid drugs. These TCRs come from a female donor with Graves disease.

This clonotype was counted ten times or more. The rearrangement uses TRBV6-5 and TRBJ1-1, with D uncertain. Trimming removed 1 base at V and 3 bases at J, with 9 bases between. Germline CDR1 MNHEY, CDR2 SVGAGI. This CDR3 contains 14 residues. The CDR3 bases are TGTGCCAGCAGTTACTTGGTCAGTTACACTGAAGCTTTCTTT. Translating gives CASSYLVSYTEAFF.

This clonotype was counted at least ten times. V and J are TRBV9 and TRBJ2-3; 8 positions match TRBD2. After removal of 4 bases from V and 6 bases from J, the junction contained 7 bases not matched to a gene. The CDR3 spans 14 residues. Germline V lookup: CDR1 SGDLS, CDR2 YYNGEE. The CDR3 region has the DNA TGTGCCAGCAGCCCCGGAGCGGGAGCGGATACGCAGTATTTT. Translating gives CASSPGAGADTQYF.

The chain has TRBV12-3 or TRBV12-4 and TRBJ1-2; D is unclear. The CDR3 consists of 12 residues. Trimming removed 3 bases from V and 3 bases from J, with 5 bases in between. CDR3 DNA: TGTGCCAGCAGTTTCGGATACTATGGCTACACCTTC. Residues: CASSFGYYGYTF.

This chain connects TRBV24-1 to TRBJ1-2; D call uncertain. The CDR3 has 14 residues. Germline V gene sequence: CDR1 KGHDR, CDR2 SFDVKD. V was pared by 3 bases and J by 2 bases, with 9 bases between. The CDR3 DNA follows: TGTGCCACCAGTGATACGGACTCGAACTATGGCTACACCTTC. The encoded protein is CATSDTDSNYGYTF.

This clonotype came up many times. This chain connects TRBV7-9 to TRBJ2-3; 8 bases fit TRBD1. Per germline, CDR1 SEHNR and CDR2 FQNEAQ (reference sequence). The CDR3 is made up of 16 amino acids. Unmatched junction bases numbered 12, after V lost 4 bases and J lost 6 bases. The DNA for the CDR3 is TGTGCCAGCAGCTCTCTCCACCAGGGGGCTTTCGATACGCAGTATTTT. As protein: CASSSLHQGAFDTQYF.

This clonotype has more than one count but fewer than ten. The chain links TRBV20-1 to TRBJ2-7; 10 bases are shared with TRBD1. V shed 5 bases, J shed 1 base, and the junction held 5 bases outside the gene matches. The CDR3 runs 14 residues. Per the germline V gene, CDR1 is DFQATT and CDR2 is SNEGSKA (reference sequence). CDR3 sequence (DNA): TGCAGTGCTCGGCCGGGACAGGGGTCCTACGAGCAGTACTTC. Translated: CSARPGQGSYEQYF.

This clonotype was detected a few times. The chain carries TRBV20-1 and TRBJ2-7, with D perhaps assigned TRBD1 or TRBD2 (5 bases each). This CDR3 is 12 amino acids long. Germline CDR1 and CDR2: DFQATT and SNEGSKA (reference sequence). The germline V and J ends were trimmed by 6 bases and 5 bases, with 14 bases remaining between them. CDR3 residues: CSASGPSDEQYF. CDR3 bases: TGCAGTGCCTCGGGGCCCTCTGACGAGCAGTACTTC.

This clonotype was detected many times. CDR3 region: CASGQTSGYEQYF. CDR3 nucleotides: TGTGCCAGCGGACAGACTAGCGGGTACGAGCAGTACTTC. The chain carries TRBV27 and TRBJ2-7; TRBD2 aligns across 10 bases. After removal of 8 bases from V and 4 bases from J, the junction contained 5 bases not matched to a gene. The germline V gene encodes CDR1 MNHEY and CDR2 SMNVEV (reference sequence). This CDR3 region has 13 residues.

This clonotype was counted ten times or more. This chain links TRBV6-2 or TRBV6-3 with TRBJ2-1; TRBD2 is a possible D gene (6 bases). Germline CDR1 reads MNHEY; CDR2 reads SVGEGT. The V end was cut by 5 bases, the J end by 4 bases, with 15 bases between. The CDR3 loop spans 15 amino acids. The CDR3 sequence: CASSETGAYYNEQFF. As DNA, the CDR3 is TGTGCCAGCAGTGAGACGGGAGCATATTACAATGAGCAGTTCTTC.

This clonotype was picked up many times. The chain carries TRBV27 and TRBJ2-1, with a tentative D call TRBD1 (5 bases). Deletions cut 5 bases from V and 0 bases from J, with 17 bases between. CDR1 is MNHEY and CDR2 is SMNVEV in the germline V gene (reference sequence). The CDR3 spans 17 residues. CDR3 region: CASSPKQVTSSYNEQFF. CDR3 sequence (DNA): TGTGCCAGCAGTCCTAAACAGGTTACGAGCTCCTACAATGAGCAGTTCTTC.

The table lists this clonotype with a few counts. CDR3 sequence: CSAKTGGLGKLFF. The CDR3 DNA reads TGCAGTGCTAAGACAGGCGGTTTGGGAAAACTGTTTTTT. The V gene is TRBV20-1, the J gene TRBJ1-4, with D perhaps TRBD1 (6 bases). This CDR3 has 13 residues. Trimming stripped 4 bases from V and 10 bases from J, with 16 bases between. Per the germline V gene, CDR1 is DFQATT and CDR2 is SNEGSKA (reference sequence).

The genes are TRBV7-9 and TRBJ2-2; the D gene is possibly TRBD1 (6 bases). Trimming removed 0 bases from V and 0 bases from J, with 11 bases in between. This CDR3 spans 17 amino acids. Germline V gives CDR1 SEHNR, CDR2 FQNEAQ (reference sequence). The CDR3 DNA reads TGTGCCAGCAGCTTAGCGAAGACAGGATCGAACACCGGGGAGCTGTTTTTT. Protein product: CASSLAKTGSNTGELFF.

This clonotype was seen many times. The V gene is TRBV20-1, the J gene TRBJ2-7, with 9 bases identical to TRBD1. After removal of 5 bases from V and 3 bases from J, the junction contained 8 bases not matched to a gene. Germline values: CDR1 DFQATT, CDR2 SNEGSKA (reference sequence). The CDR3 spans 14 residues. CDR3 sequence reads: CSADPGQGGYEQYF. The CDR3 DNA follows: TGCAGTGCTGATCCGGGACAGGGAGGCTACGAGCAGTACTTC.

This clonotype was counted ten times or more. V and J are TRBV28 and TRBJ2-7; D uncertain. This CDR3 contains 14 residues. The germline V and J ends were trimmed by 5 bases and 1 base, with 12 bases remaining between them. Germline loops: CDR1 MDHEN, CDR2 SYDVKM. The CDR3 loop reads CASSPFWSSYEQYF. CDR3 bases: TGTGCCAGCAGTCCGTTTTGGTCTTCCTACGAGCAGTACTTC.

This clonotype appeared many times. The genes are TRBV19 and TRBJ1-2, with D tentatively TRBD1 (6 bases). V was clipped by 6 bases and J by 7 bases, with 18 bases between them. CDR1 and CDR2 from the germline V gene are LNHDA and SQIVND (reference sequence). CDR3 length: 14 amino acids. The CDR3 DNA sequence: TGTGCCAGTAGCCTTCGGGCGGGGGCGCGTGGCTACACCTTC. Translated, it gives CASSLRAGARGYTF.

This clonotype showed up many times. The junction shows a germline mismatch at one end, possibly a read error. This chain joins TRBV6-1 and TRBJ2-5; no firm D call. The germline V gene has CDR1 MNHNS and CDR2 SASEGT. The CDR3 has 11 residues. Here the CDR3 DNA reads TGTGCCAGCAGTCAAGCAGAGACCCAGTACTTC. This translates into CASSQAETQYF.

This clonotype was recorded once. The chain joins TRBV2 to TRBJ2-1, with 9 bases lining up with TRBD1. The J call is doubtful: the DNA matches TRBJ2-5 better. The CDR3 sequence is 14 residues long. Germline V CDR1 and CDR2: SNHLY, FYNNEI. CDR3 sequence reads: CASSEEGTGETQYF. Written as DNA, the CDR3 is TGTGCCAGCAGTGAGGAGGGGACAGGGGAGACCCAGTACTTC.

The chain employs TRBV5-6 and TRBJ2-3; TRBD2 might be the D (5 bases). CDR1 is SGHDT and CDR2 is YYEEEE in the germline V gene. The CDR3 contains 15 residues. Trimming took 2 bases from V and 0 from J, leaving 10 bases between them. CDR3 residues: CASSFGWRSTDTQYF. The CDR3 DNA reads TGTGCCAGCAGCTTCGGGTGGAGGAGCACAGATACGCAGTATTTT.

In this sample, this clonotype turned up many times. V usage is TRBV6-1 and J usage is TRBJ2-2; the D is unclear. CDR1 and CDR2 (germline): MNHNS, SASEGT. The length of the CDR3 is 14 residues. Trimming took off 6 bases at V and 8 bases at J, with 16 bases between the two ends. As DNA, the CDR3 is TGTGCCAGCAGGGTCCCCAGAGATCAGGGGGAGCTGTTTTTT. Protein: CASRVPRDQGELFF.

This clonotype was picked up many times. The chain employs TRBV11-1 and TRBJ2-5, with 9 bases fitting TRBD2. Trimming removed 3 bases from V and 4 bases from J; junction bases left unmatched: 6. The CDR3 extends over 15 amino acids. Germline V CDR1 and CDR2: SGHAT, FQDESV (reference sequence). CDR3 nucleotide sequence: TGTGCCAGCAGCTTCCCTAGCGGGAATGGAGAGACCCAGTACTTC. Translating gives CASSFPSGNGETQYF.